This T cell receptor (beta chain) was found in a study of a mutant IDH1 vaccine in newly diagnosed glioma. Clones were read by immunoSEQ multiplex PCR, and TCRdb kept only the in-frame ones, dropping some. The profile shows 20,000 to 30,000 clones, approximately 79% of them singletons. Specified time point: week 5, during vaccination. The vaccine gave 300 ug of a 20-mer mutant IDH1 peptide subcutaneously per dose. As concerns this clone: The antigen is not known.

CDR3 length: 13 amino acids. Germline V gene data show CDR1 as SGDLS and CDR2 as YYNGEE. V dropped 4 bases and J dropped 8; count of bases not matched to a gene: 4. The input for sequencing was PBMCs, taken from a glioma patient whose treatment included an IDH1 peptide vaccine. The sequence came from a middle-aged man with glioma. Some clones in this sample may be carry-over from other donors' samples. V and J are TRBV9 and TRBJ2-2, with TRBD1 matching over 8 bases. The CDR3 is CASSLWTGGELFF. DNA of the CDR3: TGTGCCAGCAGCCTTTGGACAGGGGGGGAGCTGTTTTTT. Complete variable domain (other parts from reference TRBV9 and TRBJ2-2): DSGVTQTPKHLITATGQRVTLRCSPRSGDLSVYWYQQSLDQGLQFLIQYYNGEERAKGNILERFSAQQFPDLHSELNLSSLELGDSALYFCASSLWTGGELFFGEGSRLTVL.